The source of this TCR beta chain is a study of beta chain features in type 1 diabetes. V was clipped by 1 base and J by 7 bases, with 23 bases between them. The CDR3 spans 17 residues. Germline V gene sequence: CDR1 SGHTA, CDR2 FQGNSA. General study points: Moderately but significantly shorter TCRB CDR3s were found in Type 1 diabetes patients in all four CD4+ subsets. Researchers cautioned that cDNA sequencing could over-represent cells with high TCR expression. Shorter templates may be favored by PCR, equally so in patients and controls. TCRB repertoires of naive, central memory and Treg cells appeared more similar among patients than among healthy donors.

The investigators reverse transcribed all of the isolated RNA, so they sequenced expressed TCRB transcripts. Here immunoSEQ multiplex PCR was the method, and the copy in TCRdb shows in-frame clones only, minus some. The data hold about 300,000 clones, with around an eighth observed a single time. This clone was seen a few times. The antigen remains undetermined. The chain links TRBV7-2 to TRBJ2-7; D is perhaps TRBD1 (5 bases). This receptor was identified in a woman younger than 35 with type 1 diabetes. The sequencing sample was made of naive CD4+ T cells from blood. The CDR3 loop is CASSLGDPLGPWGEQYV. The CDR3 nucleotides are TGTGCCAGCAGCTTAGGAGATCCTTTGGGGCCCTGGGGTGAGCAGTACGTC.